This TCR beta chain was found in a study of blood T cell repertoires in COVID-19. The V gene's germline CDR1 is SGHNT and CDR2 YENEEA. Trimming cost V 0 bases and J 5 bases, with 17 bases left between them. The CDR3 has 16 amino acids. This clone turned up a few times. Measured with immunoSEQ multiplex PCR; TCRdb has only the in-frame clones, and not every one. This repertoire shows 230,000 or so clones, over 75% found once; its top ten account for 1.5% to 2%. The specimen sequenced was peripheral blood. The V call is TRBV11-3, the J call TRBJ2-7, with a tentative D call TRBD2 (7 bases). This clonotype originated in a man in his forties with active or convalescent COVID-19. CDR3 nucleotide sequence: TGTGCCAGCAGCTTAGATGGGAGGGCAGGGGAAGACGAGCAGTACTTC. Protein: CASSLDGRAGEDEQYF.